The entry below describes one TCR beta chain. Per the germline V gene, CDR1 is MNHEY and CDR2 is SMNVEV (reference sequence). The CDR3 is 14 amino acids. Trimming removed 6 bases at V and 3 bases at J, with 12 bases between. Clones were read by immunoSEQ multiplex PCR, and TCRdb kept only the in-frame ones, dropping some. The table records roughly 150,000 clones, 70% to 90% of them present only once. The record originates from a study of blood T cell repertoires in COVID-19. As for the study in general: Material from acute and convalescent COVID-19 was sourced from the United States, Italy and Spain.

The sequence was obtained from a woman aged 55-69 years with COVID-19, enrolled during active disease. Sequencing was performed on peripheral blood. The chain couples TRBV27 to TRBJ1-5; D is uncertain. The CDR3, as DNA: TGTGCCAGCAGCCCCAACTTACCCAATCAGCCCCAGCATTTT. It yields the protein CASSPNLPNQPQHF.